Presented here are 19 T cell receptor beta chains from one specimen sequenced in a study of T cells in lung cancer brain metastases. The assay was immunoSEQ multiplex PCR, and TCRdb's table has in-frame clones only and misses some. The table shows about 5,000 clones, with about 90% occurring only once. Sequenced material: tumor tissue from the primary lung tumor. The receptors stem from a woman between 50 and 59 years old with non-small cell lung cancer.

This clone appeared a few times. V usage is TRBV18 and J usage is TRBJ1-2; D uncertain. Trimming shortened V by 4 bases and J by 8 bases, and 17 bases separated the two germline ends. Germline V gives CDR1 KGHSH, CDR2 LQKENI. The CDR3 covers 14 residues. The CDR3 spells CASSLEGTLSGYTF. Written as DNA, the CDR3 is TGTGCCAGCTCACTTGAGGGTACATTGAGCGGCTACACCTTC.

J is TRBJ2-2 and V is TRBV29-1; 7 bases are a match to TRBD1. Germline CDR1 SQVTM, CDR2 ANQGSEA. The length of the CDR3 is 12 residues. The CDR3 loop reads CSGDSLTGELFF. CDR3 sequence (DNA): TGCAGTGGGGACAGCCTCACCGGGGAGCTGTTTTTT.

The gene calls are TRBV5-1 and TRBJ1-1; a weak D match, TRBD1 (5 bases). Between the trimmed V and J ends, which lost 1 base and 1 base, there was a span of 11 bases. Per the germline V gene, CDR1 is SGHRS and CDR2 is YFSETQ. This CDR3 is built from 15 residues. CDR3 bases: TGCGCCAGCAGCTTGCAGGGTCTAAGGAACACTGAAGCTTTCTTT. Encoded protein: CASSLQGLRNTEAFF.

The chain links TRBV20-1 to TRBJ2-7; 7 positions agree with TRBD1. This CDR3 is 11 amino acids long. Germline loops: CDR1 DFQATT, CDR2 SNEGSKA (reference sequence). V lost 4 bases and J lost 5; bases outside the gene matches: 2. DNA of the CDR3: TGCAGTGCTATACAGGGGAACGAGCAGTACGTC. This sequence encodes CSAIQGNEQYV.

The rearrangement links TRBV5-1 to TRBJ2-3; 8 nucleotides match TRBD2. The ends lost 2 bases at V and 0 bases at J; junction bases unmatched: 5. The CDR3 sequence is 16 residues long. Germline CDR1 reads SGHRS; CDR2 reads YFSETQ. The CDR3: CASSFRSGSSTDTQYF. CDR3 nucleotides: TGCGCCAGCAGCTTCAGAAGCGGGAGTAGCACAGATACGCAGTATTTT.

The chain uses TRBV19 and TRBJ2-1; D tentatively reads TRBD1 or TRBD2 (5 bases each). CDR3 size: 14 residues. V lost 10 bases and J 8 bases, leaving 21 bases between the germline ends. CDR1 is LNHDA, CDR2 SQIVND, per germline (reference sequence). The CDR3 spells CATNPGASIDEQFF. The CDR3 nucleotides are TGTGCCACCAACCCCGGGGCTAGCATCGATGAGCAGTTCTTC.

The genes are TRBV19 and TRBJ1-2; D perhaps matches TRBD1 (5 bases). The V and J ends lost 3 bases and 1 base respectively, with 12 bases between them. The CDR3 runs to 15 residues. Germline loops: CDR1 LNHDA, CDR2 SQIVND (reference sequence). In DNA form, the CDR3 reads TGTGCCAGTAGTATCGAAGGGGTCCTTAACTATGGCTACACCTTC. This translates into CASSIEGVLNYGYTF.

This clone was counted between two and nine times. This chain connects TRBV7-6 to TRBJ1-2; the D gene is possibly TRBD1 (6 bases). The germline V gene has CDR1 SGHVS and CDR2 FNYEAQ. Trimming removed 1 base at V and 8 bases at J, with 11 bases between. The CDR3 length is 13 residues. CDR3 sequence reads: CASSLGQGKGYTF. The CDR3 region has the DNA TGTGCCAGCAGCTTAGGCCAGGGGAAGGGCTACACCTTC.

As for this clone: A junction end diverges from the germline sequence, so it may reflect a read error. J is TRBJ1-1 and V is TRBV28; D is unclear. The CDR3 has 12 residues. Germline loops: CDR1 MDHEN, CDR2 SYDVKM. The CDR3 DNA reads TGTGCCAGCAGTTTGAGCGCCCAGCGAAGAATCTTT. It codes for CASSLSAQRRIF.

Comment on this clone: Its ends do not fully match the called genes, so a read error is possible. This chain uses TRBV18 with TRBJ1-1; D is unclear. The germline CDR1 and CDR2 sequences are KGHSH and LQKENI. CDR3 length: 14 amino acids. The chain's CDR3 is CASSPPRVSSETFF. CDR3 sequence (DNA): TGTGCCAGCTCACCACCGCGCGTTAGCTCTGAAACTTTCTTT.

The chain links TRBV15 to TRBJ1-1; D is uncertain. Germline-derived CDR1 and CDR2 are LNHNV and YYDKDF (reference sequence). V lost 2 bases, J lost 6 bases, and 13 bases lay in between. The CDR3 has 14 residues. The CDR3 protein is CATSRKREYAEAFF. As DNA, the CDR3 is TGTGCCACCAGCAGAAAAAGGGAGTACGCTGAAGCTTTCTTT.

The V call is TRBV5-1, the J call TRBJ1-1, with a possible D match to TRBD1 (5 bases). Germline CDR1 is SGHRS and CDR2 is YFSETQ. This CDR3 spans 18 amino acids. Trimming removed 0 bases from V and 3 bases from J, with 21 bases in between. CDR3 protein: CASSLAWAVKGVDTEAFF. CDR3 DNA: TGCGCCAGCAGCTTGGCCTGGGCAGTCAAAGGGGTGGACACTGAAGCTTTCTTT.

This clone was counted only a few times. V and J are TRBV14 and TRBJ2-1; 11 bases are shared with TRBD1. The CDR3 extends over 17 amino acids. Germline V gene data show CDR1 as SGHDN and CDR2 as FVKESK. V was pared by 0 bases and J by 10 bases, with 11 bases of the junction left unmatched. The CDR3 DNA is TGTGCCAGCAGCCAAGATTTGGGGACAGGGGGGAAATCGGAGCAGTTCTTC. Protein: CASSQDLGTGGKSEQFF.

V and J are TRBV11-2 and TRBJ2-2, with a tentative D call TRBD2 (5 bases). Trimming cost V 4 bases and J 6 bases, with 9 bases left between them. The germline V gene encodes CDR1 SGHAT and CDR2 FQNNGV. The CDR3 loop spans 13 amino acids. CDR3 nucleotide sequence: TGTGCCAGCAGCTCGGACTTATCCGGGGAGCTGTTTTTT. Translation gives CASSSDLSGELFF.

This clone has more than one count but fewer than ten. The rearrangement joins TRBV19 to TRBJ1-1; D is possibly TRBD1 (6 bases). The germline V and J ends were trimmed by 3 bases and 1 base, with 9 bases remaining between them. The germline CDR1 and CDR2 sequences are LNHDA and SQIVND (reference sequence). The length of the CDR3 is 14 residues. CDR3 protein: CASSIGGWNTEAFF. CDR3 sequence (DNA): TGTGCCAGTAGTATCGGGGGCTGGAACACTGAAGCTTTCTTT.

This sequence joins TRBV6-1 and TRBJ2-7, with D perhaps matching TRBD1 (6 bases). Germline CDR1 is MNHNS and CDR2 is SASEGT. This CDR3 comprises 14 residues. Trimming left V 8 bases short and J 0 bases short, with 14 bases between. CDR3 in DNA: TGTGCCAGCCAAGCACGAGGGGGCTCCTACGAGCAGTACGTC. Encoded protein: CASQARGGSYEQYV.

The chain combines TRBV7-9 with TRBJ2-1; a possible D gene is TRBD1 (5 bases). The germline V and J ends were trimmed by 6 bases and 10 bases, with 13 bases remaining between them. Germline loops: CDR1 SEHNR, CDR2 FQNEAQ (reference sequence). The CDR3 covers 12 residues. The CDR3 coding sequence is TGTGCCAGCAGTTCACCAGGGTCCGAGCAGTTCTTC. It specifies CASSSPGSEQFF.

The chain uses TRBV6-1 and TRBJ2-1, with 8 bases that match TRBD1. The CDR3 has 14 residues. Germline V gene sequence: CDR1 MNHNS, CDR2 SASEGT. V shed 9 bases and J 8 bases; nucleotides not matched to a gene: 12. CDR3 in amino acids: CASQNTGGSDEQFF. The CDR3 DNA is TGTGCCAGTCAAAACACAGGGGGAAGCGATGAGCAGTTCTTC.

The chain recombines TRBV7-9 with TRBJ1-1; D may be TRBD1 (5 bases). Deletions cut 8 bases from V and 1 base from J, with 14 bases between. This CDR3 contains 14 residues. Germline assignment: CDR1 SEHNR and CDR2 FQNEAQ (reference sequence). CDR3 nucleotides: TGTGCCAGCGGGGACCGGCGCCAGAACACTGAAGCTTTCTTT. It codes for CASGDRRQNTEAFF. The whole variable domain, filled in from reference TRBV7-9 and TRBJ1-1, reads DTGVSQNPRHKITKRGQNVTFRCDPISEHNRLYWYRQTLGQGPEFLTYFQNEAQLEKSRLLSDRFSAERPKGSFSTLEIQRTEQGDSAMYLCASGDRRQNTEAFFGQGTRLTVV.